The 6 T cell receptor beta chains below were found in one sample sequenced in a study of blood T cell repertoires in COVID-19. Method: immunoSEQ multiplex PCR; TCRdb's copy keeps in-frame clones and lacks some. This sample has under 500,000 clones; roughly nine tenths occur once, and the top ten carry around 1.1%. Source material: PBMCs or T cells enriched from blood (not recorded which). Receptors were obtained from a man younger than 45 who had recovered from COVID-19.

The rearrangement uses TRBV19 and TRBJ1-1, with D unresolved. CDR3 length: 11 residues. With 7 bases removed from V and 5 bases from J, the gap between germline ends came to 8 bases. Germline CDR1 LNHDA, CDR2 SQIVND (reference sequence). The CDR3 sequence: CASTPGTEAFF. CDR3 sequence (DNA): TGTGCCAGTACCCCGGGTACTGAAGCTTTCTTT. The complete variable domain, with remaining parts taken from reference TRBV19 and TRBJ1-1, reads DGGITQSPKYLFRKEGQNVTLSCEQNLNHDAMYWYRQDPGQGLRLIYYSQIVNDFQKGDIAEGYSVSREKKESFPLTVTSAQKNPTAFYLCASTPGTEAFFGQGTRLTVV.

This clone was detected once. CDR3 in amino acids: CASSIGKNTEAFF. CDR3 nucleotides: TGTGCCAGTAGTATTGGCAAGAACACTGAAGCTTTCTTT. The chain carries TRBV19 and TRBJ1-1, with D uncertain. Germline CDR1 and CDR2: LNHDA and SQIVND (reference sequence). This CDR3 has 13 residues. With 3 bases removed from V and 1 base from J, the gap between germline ends came to 6 bases.

V is TRBV19 and J is TRBJ2-3, with a tentative D call TRBD2 (5 bases). This CDR3 region has 13 residues. Germline V lookup: CDR1 LNHDA, CDR2 SQIVND (reference sequence). V dropped 8 bases and J dropped 3 bases, with 12 bases sitting between them. The CDR3 region has the DNA TGTGCCAGTGAGGGAGATGCTACAGATACGCAGTATTTT. Encoded protein: CASEGDATDTQYF.

The chain combines TRBV14 with TRBJ1-2; perhaps TRBD1 as D (6 bases). Germline V CDR1 and CDR2: SGHDN, FVKESK. Trimming removed 5 bases at V and 7 bases at J, with 14 bases between. The CDR3 consists of 13 residues. CDR3 bases: TGTGCCAGCAGCTCACAGGGCTGGTTTGGCTACACCTTC. Translated, it gives CASSSQGWFGYTF.

This chain joins TRBV4-2 and TRBJ2-7; D remains ambiguous. The CDR3 runs to 16 residues. V lost 0 bases to trimming and J lost 4 bases, with 16 bases between them. The germline gives CDR1 LGHNA, CDR2 YNFKEQ. The CDR3 reads CASSQDLTASQYEQYF. The CDR3 DNA reads as TGTGCCAGCAGCCAAGATCTGACTGCCTCTCAGTACGAGCAGTACTTC.

The V gene is TRBV27, the J gene TRBJ1-2, with a weak D call TRBD1 (5 bases). The length of the CDR3 is 15 residues. Trimming took 7 bases from V and 7 from J, leaving 22 bases between them. Germline V gene data show CDR1 as MNHEY and CDR2 as SMNVEV (reference sequence). The CDR3 reads CASTHLWGDPSGYTF. CDR3 nucleotide sequence: TGTGCCAGCACCCACCTCTGGGGGGACCCTTCTGGCTACACCTTC.